The next 28 T cell receptor beta chains were all read from a single sample in a study of cytomegalovirus exposure and HLA in healthy donors. Profiled with immunoSEQ multiplex PCR; TCRdb holds only in-frame clones, not every one. The sample yields tens of thousands of clones, 95% to 97% seen once. Sample: PBMCs. The receptors stem from a woman younger than 35 in good health and CMV-seropositive.

The genes are TRBV28 and TRBJ2-7, with D tentatively TRBD1 (6 bases). The CDR3 has 16 residues. CDR1 is MDHEN, CDR2 SYDVKM, per germline. The V and J ends lost 7 bases and 0 bases respectively, with 19 bases between them. In nucleotides, the CDR3 is TGTGCCAGCAAAAGGACTTGGGGGCAGGTCTCCTACGAGCAGTACTTC. Translating gives CASKRTWGQVSYEQYF.

This chain uses TRBV28 with TRBJ1-5; D may be TRBD1 (6 bases). The V and J ends lost 5 bases and 4 bases respectively, with 12 bases between them. The germline gives CDR1 MDHEN, CDR2 SYDVKM. This CDR3 comprises 14 residues. CDR3 in DNA: TGTGCCAGCAGTGTGACAGGAATAAATCAGCCCCAGCATTTT. This codes for CASSVTGINQPQHF.

CDR3 DNA: TGTGCCAGCAGCCCCGGACGGAGCAGCGGGGCAGATACGCAGTATTTT. This codes for CASSPGRSSGADTQYF. The chain couples TRBV7-6 to TRBJ2-3, with 7 bases identical to TRBD2. The CDR3 spans 16 residues. The J segment lost 4 bases and the V segment lost 5 bases, leaving 12 bases of the junction unmatched. Germline CDR1 and CDR2: SGHVS and FNYEAQ.

V is TRBV16 and J is TRBJ2-1; 11 nucleotides line up with TRBD2. CDR1 and CDR2 from the germline V gene are KGHSY and FQNENV. J was trimmed by 7 bases and V by 4 bases; bases with no gene match: 9. This CDR3 spans 16 amino acids. For the CDR3, the DNA is TGTGCCAGCAGCCTCTCCGGGACTAGCGGATTAAATGAGCAGTTCTTC. This encodes CASSLSGTSGLNEQFF.

The chain couples TRBV7-9 to TRBJ2-1, with 9 bases identical to TRBD2. V was clipped by 1 base and J by 7 bases; unmatched bases: 5. CDR3 length: 15 residues. Germline V gene sequence: CDR1 SEHNR, CDR2 FQNEAQ (reference sequence). CDR3 residues: CASSLVSGSRNEQFF. CDR3 bases: TGTGCCAGCAGCTTAGTTAGCGGGAGCCGGAATGAGCAGTTCTTC. The full variable domain, completed using reference TRBV7-9 and TRBJ2-1, is DTGVSQNPRHKITKRGQNVTFRCDPISEHNRLYWYRQTLGQGPEFLTYFQNEAQLEKSRLLSDRFSAERPKGSFSTLEIQRTEQGDSAMYLCASSLVSGSRNEQFFGPGTRLTVL.

The chain has TRBV28 and TRBJ2-2; maybe TRBD1 (6 bases). Trimming removed 5 bases from V and 0 bases from J, with 16 bases in between. Germline-derived CDR1 and CDR2 are MDHEN and SYDVKM. The CDR3 loop spans 17 amino acids. The CDR3 region is CASSPRTARSNTGELFF. The CDR3 coding sequence is TGTGCCAGCAGTCCAAGGACAGCCCGATCGAACACCGGGGAGCTGTTTTTT.

V gene TRBV9 combines with J gene TRBJ2-1; TRBD2 matches at 10 bases. The germline V gene encodes CDR1 SGDLS and CDR2 YYNGEE. This CDR3 has 15 amino acids. After removal of 0 bases from V and 5 bases from J, the junction contained 2 bases not matched to a gene. CDR3 amino acids: CASSVALAGDNEQFF. In nucleotides, the CDR3 is TGTGCCAGCAGCGTAGCTCTAGCGGGGGACAATGAGCAGTTCTTC.

The chain links TRBV9 to TRBJ2-6; D is uncertain. Trimming cost V 0 bases and J 5 bases, with 6 bases left between them. CDR1 SGDLS and CDR2 YYNGEE come from the germline V gene. The CDR3 is 14 amino acids. CDR3 in DNA: TGTGCCAGCAGCGTAGAAAACAGGGCCAACGTCCTGACTTTC. Its translation is CASSVENRANVLTF.

V and J are TRBV2 and TRBJ1-3; D not certain. In germline, CDR1 is SNHLY, CDR2 FYNNEI. V was cut by 7 bases and J by 2 bases, with 9 bases left in between. The CDR3 extends over 13 amino acids. The CDR3 bases are TGTGCCAGCAACGAGAGGACTGGAAACACCATATATTTT. This translates into CASNERTGNTIYF.

The CDR3 sequence is CASSSLAGGPSDTQYF. CDR3 DNA sequence: TGTGCCAGCAGCTCCCTAGCGGGAGGGCCCTCAGATACGCAGTATTTT. The chain uses TRBV7-9 and TRBJ2-3; 12 bases are a match to TRBD2. Germline loops: CDR1 SEHNR, CDR2 FQNEAQ (reference sequence). The CDR3 extends over 16 amino acids. J was trimmed by 4 bases and V by 4 bases; bases with no gene match: 6.

This chain connects TRBV6-5 to TRBJ2-7; TRBD2 agrees at 9 bases. In germline, CDR1 is MNHEY, CDR2 SVGAGI. J lost 0 bases, V lost 6 bases, and 6 bases had no gene match. CDR3 length: 15 amino acids. CDR3 residues: CASSPTSGFSYEQYF. As DNA, the CDR3 is TGTGCCAGCAGCCCCACTAGCGGGTTCTCCTACGAGCAGTACTTC.

This clone was found once. The gene calls are TRBV2 and TRBJ2-1, with 12 nucleotides matching TRBD2. V trimming: 7 bases; J trimming: 8 bases; junction bases outside the gene matches: 9. Germline lookup yields CDR1 SNHLY and CDR2 FYNNEI. This CDR3 spans 15 amino acids. Written as DNA, the CDR3 is TGTGCCAGCAAATTGACTAGCGGGAGTCCCCATGAGCAGTTCTTC. Protein: CASKLTSGSPHEQFF.

This chain joins TRBV4-1 and TRBJ2-5; 8 bases line up with TRBD1. CDR3 length: 16 residues. Unmatched junction bases numbered 10, after V lost 4 bases and J lost 3 bases. The germline V gene encodes CDR1 MGHRA and CDR2 YSYEKL. Here the CDR3 reads CASSRASGGGEETQYF. Here the CDR3 DNA reads TGCGCCAGCAGCCGCGCTTCAGGGGGCGGGGAAGAGACCCAGTACTTC.

V is TRBV19 and J is TRBJ2-5; TRBD1 matches at 10 bases. The length of the CDR3 is 14 residues. V shed 4 bases and J 4 bases; nucleotides not matched to a gene: 3. In germline, CDR1 is LNHDA, CDR2 SQIVND (reference sequence). For the CDR3, the DNA is TGTGCCAGTAGTACGGGACAGGGGATAGAGACCCAGTACTTC. Protein product: CASSTGQGIETQYF.

The chain recombines TRBV6-5 with TRBJ2-1; 8 nucleotides line up with TRBD2. This CDR3 has 13 amino acids. Germline V gives CDR1 MNHEY, CDR2 SVGAGI. Losses at the gene ends were 8 bases for V and 0 bases for J; bases not matched to a gene: 0. CDR3 DNA: TGTGCCAGCGGGACTAGCTCCTACAATGAGCAGTTCTTC. Protein: CASGTSSYNEQFF.

The chain couples TRBV15 to TRBJ2-5; TRBD1 is a possible D gene (6 bases). The CDR3 has 15 residues. V lost 0 bases and J 5 bases, leaving 13 bases between the germline ends. The germline gives CDR1 LNHNV, CDR2 YYDKDF (reference sequence). The chain's CDR3 is CATSRDLAQGETQYF. The CDR3 nucleotides are TGTGCCACCAGCAGAGATTTGGCCCAGGGGGAGACCCAGTACTTC. The variable domain in full, completed from reference TRBV15 and TRBJ2-5, reads DAMVIQNPRYQVTQFGKPVTLSCSQTLNHNVMYWYQQKSSQAPKLLFHYYDKDFNNEADTPDNFQSRRPNTSFCFLDIRSPGLGDTAMYLCATSRDLAQGETQYFGPGTRLLVL.

The rearrangement links TRBV30 to TRBJ2-1, with D unclear. Deletions cut 3 bases from V and 6 bases from J, with 12 bases between. This CDR3 contains 13 residues. Germline values: CDR1 GTSNPN, CDR2 SVGIG (reference sequence). CDR3 residues: CAWRPMALNEQFF. CDR3 DNA sequence: TGTGCCTGGAGACCCATGGCCCTCAATGAGCAGTTCTTC.

V usage is TRBV16 and J usage is TRBJ1-5; no reliable D call. This CDR3 spans 15 amino acids. Germline CDR1 reads KGHSY; CDR2 reads FQNENV. The V end lost 2 bases, the J end lost 1 base, and 9 bases lay between the germline ends. The CDR3 nucleotides are TGTGCCAGCAGCCAAGTAGACGGGAGCAATCAGCCCCAGCATTTT. It translates to CASSQVDGSNQPQHF.

This chain uses TRBV27 with TRBJ2-7; TRBD2 agrees at 9 bases. The germline V gene has CDR1 MNHEY and CDR2 SMNVEV (reference sequence). V shed 4 bases and J 0 bases; nucleotides not matched to a gene: 7. The CDR3 totals 16 residues. The CDR3: CASSYDSGGSSYEQYF. The CDR3 nucleotides read TGTGCCAGCAGTTATGATAGCGGGGGAAGCTCCTACGAGCAGTACTTC.

The genes are TRBV2 and TRBJ2-1; 11 nucleotides agree with TRBD2. V gave up 5 bases and J gave up 9 bases; unmatched junction bases: 12. The V gene's germline CDR1 is SNHLY and CDR2 FYNNEI. The CDR3 is made up of 16 amino acids. The CDR3 DNA reads as TGTGCCAGCAGTCACCCGGGACTAGCGGCCTGGCTTGAGCAGTTCTTC. Protein sequence: CASSHPGLAAWLEQFF.

The rearrangement uses TRBV11-2 and TRBJ2-2; perhaps TRBD2 as D (5 bases). The ends were cut back, 1 base at V and 4 bases at J, with 10 bases in the middle. CDR1 SGHAT and CDR2 FQNNGV come from the germline V gene. The CDR3 has 15 amino acids. CDR3 loop: CASSLGSGSTGELFF. DNA for the CDR3: TGTGCCAGCAGCTTAGGCTCGGGGAGCACCGGGGAGCTGTTTTTT.

The J gene is TRBJ2-1, the V gene TRBV11-2; D perhaps matches TRBD2 (6 bases). Per germline, CDR1 SGHAT and CDR2 FQNNGV. This CDR3 is built from 14 residues. Trimming left V 3 bases short and J 2 bases short, with 8 bases between. CDR3 sequence: CASSFSGAYNEQFF. CDR3 DNA sequence: TGTGCCAGCAGCTTTAGCGGTGCCTACAATGAGCAGTTCTTC.

This clone was observed a single time. The chain is built from TRBV5-5 and TRBJ2-5, with a tentative D call TRBD2 (5 bases). CDR3 size: 15 residues. Germline CDR1 is SGHKS and CDR2 is YYEKEE (reference sequence). The germline V and J ends were trimmed by 2 bases and 2 bases, with 13 bases remaining between them. The CDR3 coding sequence is TGTGCCAGCAGCTTTAACCGGGAAATACAAGAGACCCAGTACTTC. This gives the protein CASSFNREIQETQYF.

The chain uses TRBV6-1 and TRBJ1-5; possibly TRBD1 for D (6 bases). V shed 6 bases and J shed 3 bases, with 9 bases lying between them. This CDR3 region has 13 residues. Germline V gene data show CDR1 as MNHNS and CDR2 as SASEGT. The CDR3 bases are TGTGCCAGCAGGGACAGTATCAATCAGCCCCAGCATTTT. This sequence encodes CASRDSINQPQHF.

This clone is a singleton in its sample. The chain links TRBV19 to TRBJ2-5; possibly TRBD2 for D (6 bases). This CDR3 is built from 13 residues. Looked up from germline, CDR1 is LNHDA and CDR2 is SQIVND (reference sequence). V was shortened by 3 bases and J by 5 bases, with 10 bases between the two germline ends. The CDR3 is CASSMPTSETQYF. The CDR3 nucleotides are TGTGCCAGTAGTATGCCGACTAGTGAGACCCAGTACTTC.

CDR3 coding DNA: TGTGCCAGCAGCTTAGACCCGGGAAATACCTACGAGCAGTACTTC. Its translation is CASSLDPGNTYEQYF. The chain recombines TRBV7-2 with TRBJ2-7; TRBD2 might be the D (5 bases). CDR3 length: 15 residues. The germline gives CDR1 SGHTA, CDR2 FQGNSA. V lost 1 base, J lost 2 bases, and 12 bases lay in between. The variable domain in full, with the rest retrieved from reference TRBV7-2 and TRBJ2-7, is GAGVSQSPSNKVTEKGKDVELRCDPISGHTALYWYRQSLGQGLEFLIYFQGNSAPDKSGLPSDRFSAERTGGSVSTLTIQRTQQEDSAVYLCASSLDPGNTYEQYFGPGTRLTVT.

The chain combines TRBV9 with TRBJ2-7; the D gene is possibly TRBD2 (5 bases). Germline V lookup: CDR1 SGDLS, CDR2 YYNGEE. V was shortened by 0 bases and J by 2 bases, with 9 bases between the two germline ends. The CDR3 is made up of 14 amino acids. CDR3 region: CASSVGQRAYEQYF. As DNA, the CDR3 is TGTGCCAGCAGCGTAGGGCAGAGGGCCTACGAGCAGTACTTC.

The genes are TRBV25-1 and TRBJ2-2, with D possibly matching TRBD2 (7 bases). V was shortened by 3 bases and J by 4 bases, with 18 bases between the two germline ends. The germline CDR1 and CDR2 sequences are MGHDK and SYGVNS. This CDR3 has 17 residues. CDR3 in amino acids: CASSDLRGTTGTGELFF. The DNA of the CDR3 is TGTGCCAGCAGTGATCTAAGGGGGACTACCGGCACCGGGGAGCTGTTTTTT.